This entry describes one TCR beta chain. Its antigen remains unidentified. No base qualities exist here, and no much larger clone lies one base off it. This sample is part of a study of T cell repertoires in cytomegalovirus infection (dated 2019 in TCRdb). In the study overall: Recently identified HLA-C-restricted CMV epitopes, whose presentation resists viral immunomodulation, were targeted by peptide stimulations together with well-studied HLA-B-restricted epitopes. Donor HLA type was relevant to the analysis, because carriage of CMV infection together with the matching HLA type was indicated by public TCR beta signatures. What the authors observed across the whole study: The ex vivo response was dominated by HLA-C-restricted CMV-specific TCR beta clonotypes, which also provided the single most frequent clonotype in two of eight donors. In both this cohort and an independent cohort of approximately 350 donors, the cumulative frequency of public TCR beta family members distinguished carriers of CMV infection plus the relevant HLA type.

What the treatment or condition label conveys for this sample: in vitro stimulation with specific CMV peptide epitopes to enrich CMV-specific T cells. Sequencing relied on an Illumina HiSeq 1500. TCRdb trimmed public reads at Q25 via fastp, called clones via MiXCR and kept in-frame beta chains. Rows are unified per CDR3 protein, each entry keeping the most common DNA and genes. Here the sample has some 800,000 distinct CDR3 sequences; approximately 29% occur a single time. Approximately 13% of the sample goes to the ten largest clones. From V the trimming removes 5 bases and from J it removes 9 bases, while the gene matches leave 10 bases of the junction unaccounted for. The CDR3 runs 14 residues from the cysteine to the phenylalanine. The CDR3 DNA has 42 bases and is translated from base 1. CDR1 and CDR2 (MNHEY, SVGEGT) derive from the germline V gene.

This TCR derives from a human donor in good health (CMV status not recorded). Some clones in this sample may be carry-over from other donors' samples. The sequence links TRBV6-2 or TRBV6-3 to TRBJ2-1; 7 central bases correspond to TRBD1. The sample was cultured CD8+ T cells from PBMCs, taken from culture after CMV antigen stimulation. The DNA is as follows: TGTGCCAGCAGTGACAGGGAACCCCTTGGTGAGCAGTTCTTC. Translated, it gives CASSDREPLGEQFF.